A selection of T cell receptor beta chains follows, all from one sample in a study of T-cell reconstitution after alpha-beta-depleted transplantation in children. TCRdb re-called the PCR reads with MiXCR, one entry per CDR3 protein. The table records a few hundred thousand distinct CDR3 sequences, under 20% of them present only once. The sample here was PBMCs, mostly from graft donor cells, taken 360 days after TCRalphabeta/CD19-depleted stem cell transplant. The receptor set was obtained from a boy under two years old who had a stem cell transplant for Wiskott-Aldrich syndrome, so the T cells may come from the graft donor. Both conserved end residues are part of each CDR3. D genes are given only for firm matches. For some rows the clone size is stated as once, few or many, or as a class when expanded; others skip it.

j_gene,v_gene,abundance,d_gene,CDR3nt,CDR3aa
TRBJ2-7,TRBV6-2/TRBV6-3,few,NA,TGTGCCAGCAGCTATGGGACTTCCCAGTACGAGCAGTACTTC,CASSYGTSQYEQYF
TRBJ2-1,TRBV20-1,many,NA,TGCAGTGCTAGACCCCCTCGAAGCTCCTACAATGAGCAGTTCTTC,CSARPPRSSYNEQFF
TRBJ2-7,TRBV15,NA,TRBD2,TGTGCCACCAGTACGAAGCGGGGGGATTCCTACGAGCAGTACTTC,CATSTKRGDSYEQYF
TRBJ2-1,TRBV20-1,few,TRBD2,TGCAGCGCAGAGCGGGAGGGCCCTAATGAGCAGTTCTTC,CSAEREGPNEQFF
TRBJ2-7,TRBV6-5,few,TRBD2,TGTGCCAGCACCTGGGGGGGCGAGCAGTACTTC,CASTWGGEQYF
TRBJ2-1,TRBV5-1,few,TRBD1,TGCGCCAGCAGCGTGGGACAGGGCGGAGAGCAGTTCTTC,CASSVGQGGEQFF
TRBJ1-4,TRBV4-1,NA,NA,TGCGCCAGCAGCCAGGGTCCCCCGGGCCCTAATGAAAAACTGTTTTTT,CASSQGPPGPNEKLFF
TRBJ2-4,TRBV4-2,NA,NA,TGTGCCAGCAGCCTAAGATCAGGACACCTGAAACCCCAAGCCAAAAACATTCAGTACTTC,CASSLRSGHLKPQAKNIQYF
TRBJ1-1,TRBV5-6,NA,NA,TGTGCCAGCAGCTGGGAGATGAGTCGGGGAGGAACTGAAGCTTTCTTT,CASSWEMSRGGTEAFF
TRBJ2-7,TRBV6-6,NA,NA,TGTGCCAGCACTCCACGGCTGTGGGCCGAGCAGTACTTC,CASTPRLWAEQYF
TRBJ1-5,TRBV6-5,NA,NA,TGTGCCAGCAGTTACGAGGTGCGGGGACCCCAGCATTTT,CASSYEVRGPQHF
TRBJ2-1,TRBV24-1,few,NA,TGTGCCACCAGTGATTTCTGGCGGTTGGACGCCTACAATGAGCAGTTCTTC,CATSDFWRLDAYNEQFF
TRBJ1-1,TRBV7-2,few,NA,TGTGCCAGCAGCTTAGCCGCACATCGTCGGGACACTGAAGCTTTCTTT,CASSLAAHRRDTEAFF
TRBJ1-6,TRBV10-3,NA,TRBD1,TGTGCCATCAGTGCGCGACAGGGGATGGGGTCACCCCTCCACTTT,CAISARQGMGSPLHF
TRBJ2-4,TRBV5-1,NA,NA,TGCGCCAGCAGCGAGAAAAACATTCAGTACTTC,CASSEKNIQYF
TRBJ2-7,TRBV7-9,few,TRBD2,TGTGCCAGCAGCTCACTAGCGGGAAGCTACGAGCAGTACTTC,CASSSLAGSYEQYF
TRBJ2-5,TRBV29-1,NA,TRBD1,TGCAGCGTTGCGGGGGACAGGGGACCAGAGACCCAGTACTTC,CSVAGDRGPETQYF
TRBJ2-2,TRBV29-1,NA,NA,TGCAGCGCTGAAGGGGACCCCATCACCGGGGAGCTGTTTTTT,CSAEGDPITGELFF
TRBJ1-5,TRBV12-3/TRBV12-4,NA,NA,TGTGCCAGCAGCCGGACGTCGAATCAGCCCCAGCATTTT,CASSRTSNQPQHF
TRBJ2-7,TRBV6-1,few,TRBD2,TGTGCCACCCAACAACTAGCGGGAGGCTACGAGCAGTACTTC,CATQQLAGGYEQYF
TRBJ2-7,TRBV14,NA,TRBD1,TGTGCCAGCAGCCAAGGAGACAGGGGATCCTACGAGCAGTACTTC,CASSQGDRGSYEQYF
TRBJ2-2,TRBV11-2,NA,NA,TGTGCCAGCAGCTTAAGCGTCGGGGAGCTGTTTTTT,CASSLSVGELFF
TRBJ2-1,TRBV6-5,few,NA,TGTGCCAGCAGTTACACCAAGCGGGTTGGGTCCTACAATGAGCAGTTCTTC,CASSYTKRVGSYNEQFF
TRBJ2-7,TRBV12-3/TRBV12-4,NA,NA,TGTGCCAGCTCCTTGGGACCAGGCCCTACTCACGAGCAGTACTTC,CASSLGPGPTHEQYF
TRBJ1-1,TRBV10-3,NA,NA,TGTGCCATCAGTACACAGCAGATGAACACTGAAGCTTTCTTT,CAISTQQMNTEAFF
TRBJ2-2,TRBV28,NA,TRBD2,TGTGCCAGCAGTTTGCGGGGGAGCAGCGGGGAGCTGTTTTTT,CASSLRGSSGELFF
TRBJ2-1,TRBV5-1,few,TRBD2,TGCGCCAGCATTAGGAGACTAGCGGGGGGAAGCGATGAGCAGTTCTTC,CASIRRLAGGSDEQFF